The next 10 T cell receptor beta chains were all read from a single sample in a study of tumor-infiltrating lymphocytes in primary liver carcinoma. The template, about 550 ng total RNA, yielded TCR beta cDNA made with a constant-region primer. A slightly modified ARM-PCR protocol with three nested multiplex PCR rounds produced these TCR beta libraries. Each of the first two PCR rounds ran roughly 10 cycles with TRBV1-TRBV30 forward and C-beta reverse primers. In TCRdb, the multiplex PCR reads were re-called with MiXCR into one record per CDR3 protein. The repertoire includes approximately 30,000 distinct CDR3 sequences, less than 75% of them detected once, and roughly 30% sits in the top ten. DNA and RNA were both co-extracted from approximately 20-30 mg of bulk tissue that had not been sorted. Sequenced: liver tumor tissue from sampling region 3. Subset noted: tumor region T3, left-lateral pole. The receptors stem from a woman in her thirties with primary liver carcinoma and hepatitis B virus infection.

V usage is TRBV29-1 and J usage is TRBJ2-1, with 7 bases matching TRBD2. Germline V gene lookup returns CDR1 SQVTM and CDR2 ANQGSEA. The CDR3 consists of 12 residues. J lost 13 bases, V lost 7 bases, and 13 bases had no gene match. The CDR3 nucleotides are TGCAGCGCCCCAAGGGACTACAATGTACAGTTCTTC. Translation: CSAPRDYNVQFF.

A remark on this clonotype: The germline gene is not matched at one end of the junction; a read error may be the cause. The rearrangement joins TRBV10-3 to TRBJ2-5; no clear D gene. This CDR3 contains 15 residues. CDR1 and CDR2 (germline): ENHRY, SYGVKD. The chain's CDR3 is CVICGSATRQETQYF. The CDR3 bases are TGTGTCATCTGTGGGTCGGCTACCAGACAAGAGACCCAGTACTTC.

Concerning this clonotype: An end of the junction differs from the germline gene, which may be a read error. This chain connects TRBV29-1 to TRBJ1-6, with a tentative D call TRBD1 (6 bases). Germline assignment: CDR1 SQVTM and CDR2 ANQGSEA. The CDR3 totals 13 residues. The CDR3 DNA sequence: TGCAGGGTTGCGGGACACCCTAATTCTCCCATCCACTTT. It yields the protein CRVAGHPNSPIHF. The full variable domain, with the rest looked up from reference TRBV29-1 and TRBJ1-6, is SAVISQKPSRDICQRGTSLTIQCQVDSQVTMMFWYRQQPGQSLTLIATANQGSEATYESGFVIDKFPISRPNLTFSTLTVSNMSPEDSSIYLCRVAGHPNSPIHFGNGTRLTVT.

In its sample, this clonotype was seen a few times. The chain is built from TRBV29-1 and TRBJ2-7; the match to TRBD1 covers 8 bases. Per the germline V gene, CDR1 is SQVTM and CDR2 is ANQGSEA. There are 14 residues in the CDR3. Trimming at V came to 7 bases and at J to 5 bases, leaving 13 bases not matched to a gene. The CDR3 loop reads CSAEGQEYPHEQYF. CDR3 sequence (DNA): TGCAGCGCCGAGGGACAGGAGTATCCCCACGAGCAGTACTTC.

This clonotype occurred once. The CDR3 does not end in the conserved phenylalanine or tryptophan, so this is likely a read error. The chain links TRBV29-1 to TRBJ2-3; maybe TRBD2 (9 bases). Germline V gene data show CDR1 as SQVTM and CDR2 as ANQGSEA. This CDR3 spans 17 amino acids. The CDR3 loop is CSRQGSASGTLADTQYL. The CDR3 nucleotides are TGCTCCCGACAGGGGTCGGCTAGCGGGACCCTCGCAGATACGCAGTATCTT.

This clonotype has just a few counts. One end of the junction varies from germline; a read error may be responsible. CDR3 protein: CASSLGRSRISYNEQFF. The DNA of the CDR3 is TGTGCCAGTAGCTTGGGAAGGAGTCGTATATCCTATAATGAGCAGTTCTTC. The V and J genes are TRBV11-3 and TRBJ2-1; no clear D. CDR1 and CDR2 (germline): SGHNT, YENEEA. This CDR3 is 17 amino acids long.

Worth noting for this clonotype: Lacking the conserved final phenylalanine or tryptophan, this CDR3 likely reflects a read error. No DNA is shown, since the ends of the CDR3 on it are uncertain; the CDR3 is the one TCRdb lists. This chain links TRBV4-3 with TRBJ2-7; no DNA check was done on the table's D call, TRBD1. CDR1 and CDR2 (germline): LGHNA, YSLEER. The CDR3 length is 18 residues, termini included. CDR3 region: CASSQAVTGGHISYEQYI.

This clonotype came up many times. The chain joins TRBV19 to TRBJ2-7; TRBD2 might be the D (5 bases). Germline CDR1 reads LNHDA; CDR2 reads SQIVND (reference sequence). V lost 6 bases and J 1 base, leaving 16 bases between the germline ends. This CDR3 spans 15 amino acids. CDR3 nucleotides: TGTGCCAGTAGGGCCTCCGGGATTCAATCCTACGAGCAGTACTTC. Protein sequence: CASRASGIQSYEQYF. Filled out from reference TRBV19 and TRBJ2-7, the complete variable domain reads DGGITQSPKYLFRKEGQNVTLSCEQNLNHDAMYWYRQDPGQGLRLIYYSQIVNDFQKGDIAEGYSVSREKKESFPLTVTSAQKNPTAFYLCASRASGIQSYEQYFGPGTRLTVT.

Ten or more counts support this clonotype. This chain uses TRBV5-1 with TRBJ1-1; TRBD1 matches at 7 bases. The CDR3 spans 14 residues. The germline gives CDR1 SGHRS, CDR2 YFSETQ. Trimming removed 2 bases from V and 1 base from J; junction bases left unmatched: 2. In DNA, the CDR3 is TGCGCCAGCAGCTTAGGGACAGCGAACACTGAAGCTTTCTTT. Residues: CASSLGTANTEAFF. Filled out from reference TRBV5-1 and TRBJ1-1, the complete variable domain reads KAGVTQTPRYLIKTRGQQVTLSCSPISGHRSVSWYQQTPGQGLQFLFEYFSETQRNKGNFPGRFSGRQFSNSRSEMNVSTLELGDSALYLCASSLGTANTEAFFGQGTRLTVV.

This clonotype has more than one count but fewer than ten. Its ends do not fully match the called genes, so a read error is possible. V is TRBV10-3 and J is TRBJ2-1; the D gene is possibly TRBD2 (5 bases). The length of the CDR3 is 14 residues. Germline lookup yields CDR1 ENHRY and CDR2 SYGVKD. In DNA, the CDR3 is TGTGCCATCAGTTCCACCGCGACACGGGATGAGCAGCTCTTC. Amino acids: CAISSTATRDEQLF.